What follows describes a single T cell receptor beta chain. The sample is drawn from a study of cytomegalovirus exposure and HLA in healthy donors. The CDR3 runs 14 residues. CDR1 is PRHDT and CDR2 is FYEKMQ in the germline V gene (reference sequence). The V and J ends lost 0 bases and 6 bases, in that order; junction bases with no gene match: 4. PCR involved 60 Vbeta and 13 Jbeta primers. Measured with immunoSEQ multiplex PCR; TCRdb has only the in-frame clones, and not every one. The sample lists tens of thousands of clones; roughly 80% were seen once. Sequenced: PBMCs. The chain couples TRBV13 to TRBJ1-2; 7 nucleotides agree with TRBD1. The sequence was obtained from a woman in her thirties in good health and CMV-seronegative. The CDR3 DNA is TGTGCCAGCAGCTTAGGCCGAGGGACAGATGGCTACACCTTC. This encodes CASSLGRGTDGYTF.